One and the same sample provided the 31 T cell receptor beta chains below, sequenced in a study of OX40 agonist ivuxolimab in advanced cancers. The protocol was immunoSEQ multiplex PCR, while the TCRdb copy is restricted to in-frame clones and leaves out a portion. The table includes some 33,000 clones, around 85% detected once. This specimen consisted of CD4+ or CD8+ T cells sorted from blood, obtained in a trial of the OX40 agonist ivuxolimab. The receptors come from an adult with an advanced solid tumor such as melanoma, head and neck, liver or kidney cancer.

This chain connects TRBV4-1 to TRBJ2-7, with 8 bases aligning to TRBD2. J was trimmed by 0 bases and V by 1 base; bases with no gene match: 8. CDR3 size: 17 residues. Germline CDR1 and CDR2: MGHRA and YSYEKL. Written as DNA, the CDR3 is TGCGCCAGCAGCCAAGTCGAAAGCGGGAGTAGCTCCTACGAGCAGTACTTC. Its translation is CASSQVESGSSSYEQYF.

V and J are TRBV6-1 and TRBJ1-3, with 7 nucleotides matching TRBD1. The V gene end was trimmed by 6 bases and the J gene end by 4 bases; junction bases not matched to a gene: 6. The germline CDR1 and CDR2 sequences are MNHNS and SASEGT. CDR3 length equals 14 residues. Here the CDR3 reads CASSPRGLGNTIYF. The DNA for the CDR3 is TGTGCCAGCAGCCCAAGGGGGCTCGGAAACACCATATATTTT.

The chain employs TRBV5-1 and TRBJ2-1; TRBD2 matches at 10 bases. Trimming cost V 0 bases and J 4 bases; bases outside gene matches: 4. Germline V gives CDR1 SGHRS, CDR2 YFSETQ. The CDR3 is 16 amino acids. The CDR3 DNA follows: TGCGCCAGCAGCTTGGCCCTAGCGGGGGTGTACAATGAGCAGTTCTTC. Protein sequence: CASSLALAGVYNEQFF.

This clone was counted between two and nine times. This chain links TRBV9 with TRBJ1-5, with a tentative D call TRBD1 (5 bases). Trimming took 4 bases from V and 3 from J, leaving 14 bases between them. The length of the CDR3 is 15 residues. Germline V gene sequence: CDR1 SGDLS, CDR2 YYNGEE. CDR3 in amino acids: CASSRTSNSNQPQHF. CDR3 nucleotides: TGTGCCAGCAGCAGGACAAGCAATTCCAATCAGCCCCAGCATTTT.

The genes are TRBV4-3 and TRBJ1-1, with TRBD1 matching over 10 bases. CDR1 is LGHNA, CDR2 YSLEER, per germline. V lost 2 bases to trimming and J lost 4 bases; unmatched junction nucleotides: 7. This CDR3 contains 16 residues. CDR3 sequence: CASSQPRQGAVTEAFF. The CDR3 DNA is TGCGCCAGCAGCCAACCCCGACAGGGGGCTGTCACTGAAGCTTTCTTT.

The V and J genes are TRBV5-1 and TRBJ2-3; D uncertain. The CDR3 runs 12 residues. Trimming stripped 4 bases from V and 5 bases from J, with 8 bases between. Looked up from germline, CDR1 is SGHRS and CDR2 is YFSETQ. As DNA, the CDR3 is TGCGCCAGCAGCCCATGGGGAGATACGCAGTATTTT. This encodes CASSPWGDTQYF.

The V and J genes are TRBV7-2 and TRBJ2-5; possible D gene TRBD2, 5 bases. V shed 0 bases and J shed 5 bases, with 13 bases lying between them. CDR3 length: 15 residues. Looked up from germline, CDR1 is SGHTA and CDR2 is FQGNSA. The CDR3 loop reads CASSLARGFAETQYF. CDR3 bases: TGTGCCAGCAGCTTAGCCAGAGGGTTTGCGGAGACCCAGTACTTC. The variable domain in full, with the rest retrieved from reference TRBV7-2 and TRBJ2-5, is GAGVSQSPSNKVTEKGKDVELRCDPISGHTALYWYRQSLGQGLEFLIYFQGNSAPDKSGLPSDRFSAERTGGSVSTLTIQRTQQEDSAVYLCASSLARGFAETQYFGPGTRLLVL.

V and J are TRBV7-8 and TRBJ2-7; no definite D call. The CDR3 covers 12 residues. Trimming removed 1 base at V and 3 bases at J, with 4 bases between. Germline V gene sequence: CDR1 SGHVS, CDR2 FQNEAQ. CDR3 protein: CASSLGVYEQYF. DNA for the CDR3: TGTGCCAGCAGCTTAGGGGTCTACGAGCAGTACTTC. The full variable domain, with the rest looked up from reference TRBV7-8 and TRBJ2-7, is GAGVSQSPRYKVAKRGQDVALRCDPISGHVSLFWYQQALGQGPEFLTYFQNEAQLDKSGLPSDRFFAERPEGSVSTLKIQRTQQEDSAVYLCASSLGVYEQYFGPGTRLTVT.

Only one count was recorded for this clone. The rearrangement joins TRBV7-3 to TRBJ2-7, with D possibly matching TRBD2 (7 bases). The length of the CDR3 is 15 residues. V was trimmed by 5 bases and J by 7 bases, leaving 21 bases between them. Germline assignment: CDR1 SGHTA and CDR2 FQGTGA. The CDR3 DNA follows: TGTGCCAGCAGCCCCCCGGGGGCGGGAGCGGGGGAGCAGTACTTC. It specifies CASSPPGAGAGEQYF.

This chain uses TRBV27 with TRBJ2-7, with 7 bases identical to TRBD2. V was clipped by 4 bases and J by 0 bases; unmatched bases: 3. The CDR3 has 14 amino acids. Germline loops: CDR1 MNHEY, CDR2 SMNVEV (reference sequence). CDR3 residues: CASSSSGSSYEQYF. The CDR3 DNA reads as TGTGCCAGCAGTTCTAGCGGTAGCTCCTACGAGCAGTACTTC.

To note about this clone: Other DNA sequences in this sample translate to the same CDR3. The chain uses TRBV9 and TRBJ2-7; D remains ambiguous. Trimming took 0 bases from V and 0 from J, leaving 4 bases between them. The CDR3 spans 13 residues. Germline V gene lookup returns CDR1 SGDLS and CDR2 YYNGEE. CDR3 DNA: TGTGCCAGCAGCGTAGGCTCCTCCTACGAGCAGTACTTC. Amino acids: CASSVGSSYEQYF.

The chain combines TRBV30 with TRBJ2-3, with D perhaps TRBD1 or TRBD2 (6 bases each). V lost 1 base and J lost 6, with 20 bases in between. This CDR3 is 16 amino acids long. The germline V gene has CDR1 GTSNPN and CDR2 SVGIG (reference sequence). CDR3 in amino acids: CAWSGGTLGRGDTQYF. In DNA, the CDR3 is TGTGCCTGGAGTGGCGGGACACTGGGACGTGGCGATACGCAGTATTTT.

The rearrangement links TRBV7-9 to TRBJ2-7; D gene unclear. CDR1 and CDR2 (germline): SEHNR, FQNEAQ (reference sequence). V lost 6 bases and J lost 2, with 17 bases in between. The CDR3 consists of 15 residues. CDR3 in DNA: TGTGCCAGCAGTTCGTCGCTGGTTGACGCCTACGAGCAGTACTTC. Protein sequence: CASSSSLVDAYEQYF.

V and J are TRBV5-6 and TRBJ2-1; TRBD1 matches at 7 bases. Germline CDR1 is SGHDT and CDR2 is YYEEEE. Unmatched junction bases numbered 3, after V lost 2 bases and J lost 4 bases. CDR3 length: 14 amino acids. In DNA, the CDR3 is TGTGCCAGCAGCTTCGGGACAGTTTACAATGAGCAGTTCTTC. Its translation is CASSFGTVYNEQFF.

The chain employs TRBV2 and TRBJ1-4; no clear D gene. The CDR3 is 11 residues long. V lost 4 bases and J 13 bases, leaving 10 bases between the germline ends. Germline values: CDR1 SNHLY, CDR2 FYNNEI. CDR3 in DNA: TGTGCCAGCAGTGGGCTCGTGGGACTGTTTTTT. This encodes CASSGLVGLFF.

The genes are TRBV7-6 and TRBJ2-5; no clear D. V was cut by 5 bases and J by 0 bases, with 13 bases left in between. Germline-derived CDR1 and CDR2 are SGHVS and FNYEAQ. The CDR3 is 15 amino acids. The CDR3 DNA is TGTGCCAGCAGCGACCAGCCTACGTACCAAGAGACCCAGTACTTC. Translation gives CASSDQPTYQETQYF.

This clone was observed a single time. The V gene is TRBV9, the J gene TRBJ1-2; 10 nucleotides line up with TRBD1. The CDR3 contains 14 residues. V was pared by 3 bases and J by 2 bases, with 1 base of the junction left unmatched. The germline V gene encodes CDR1 SGDLS and CDR2 YYNGEE. The CDR3 DNA follows: TGTGCCAGCAGCGGGACAGGGGGAAACTATGGCTACACCTTC. As protein: CASSGTGGNYGYTF. Full variable domain (missing parts from reference TRBV9 and TRBJ1-2): DSGVTQTPKHLITATGQRVTLRCSPRSGDLSVYWYQQSLDQGLQFLIQYYNGEERAKGNILERFSAQQFPDLHSELNLSSLELGDSALYFCASSGTGGNYGYTFGSGTRLTVV.

This clone was seen just once. The V and J genes are TRBV9 and TRBJ1-6; D ambiguous. CDR3 length: 12 residues. The germline V gene has CDR1 SGDLS and CDR2 YYNGEE. Trimming took off 2 bases at V and 7 bases at J, with 4 bases between the two ends. For the CDR3, the DNA is TGTGCCAGCAGCGTTCGGAATTCACCCCTCCACTTT. Translation gives CASSVRNSPLHF.

The rearrangement joins TRBV4-3 to TRBJ2-1; perhaps TRBD2 as D (7 bases). There are 14 residues in the CDR3. CDR1 and CDR2 (germline): LGHNA, YSLEER. Deletions cut 6 bases from V and 5 bases from J, with 14 bases between. The CDR3 sequence: CASSRRGGNNEQFF. CDR3 DNA: TGCGCCAGCAGTAGGAGGGGGGGAAACAATGAGCAGTTCTTC.

The chain couples TRBV29-1 to TRBJ2-7, with 7 nucleotides matching TRBD2. V was pared by 2 bases and J by 0 bases, with 10 bases of the junction left unmatched. CDR3 length: 16 residues. The germline CDR1 and CDR2 sequences are SQVTM and ANQGSEA. CDR3 loop: CSVEWVGRGSSYEQYF. The CDR3 DNA follows: TGCAGCGTTGAATGGGTGGGGCGGGGGAGCTCCTACGAGCAGTACTTC.

The chain combines TRBV11-2 with TRBJ2-5, with D possibly matching TRBD2 (7 bases). Deletions cut 1 base from V and 7 bases from J, with 10 bases between. Per germline, CDR1 SGHAT and CDR2 FQNNGV. This CDR3 contains 13 residues. This CDR3 is CASSLAGGGTQYF. The CDR3 DNA follows: TGTGCCAGCAGCTTAGCGGGGGGCGGGACCCAGTACTTC. Looking up the rest from reference TRBV11-2 and TRBJ2-5 gives the full variable domain: EAGVAQSPRYKIIEKRQSVAFWCNPISGHATLYWYQQILGQGPKLLIQFQNNGVVDDSQLPKDRFSAERLKGVDSTLKIQPAKLEDSAVYLCASSLAGGGTQYFGPGTRLLVL.

V and J are TRBV27 and TRBJ1-2; D is possibly TRBD1 (6 bases). V shed 3 bases and J shed 0 bases, with 11 bases lying between them. Germline values: CDR1 MNHEY, CDR2 SMNVEV (reference sequence). CDR3 length: 15 amino acids. The DNA for the CDR3 is TGTGCCAGCAGTTTCCGGGGGGGGCCTAACTATGGCTACACCTTC. Residues: CASSFRGGPNYGYTF.

The chain combines TRBV6-5 with TRBJ2-3; perhaps TRBD2 as D (5 bases). The germline CDR1 and CDR2 sequences are MNHEY and SVGAGI. Trimming left V 2 bases short and J 11 bases short, with 14 bases between. There are 13 residues in the CDR3. CDR3 DNA sequence: TGTGCCAGCAGTTACGGGAGCAGAGGTGGGCAGTATTTT. It specifies CASSYGSRGGQYF.

This clone was seen more than once but under ten times. This chain connects TRBV27 to TRBJ2-2; maybe TRBD2 (6 bases). Germline CDR1 and CDR2: MNHEY and SMNVEV (reference sequence). V lost 3 bases, J lost 5 bases, and 7 bases lay in between. This CDR3 comprises 13 residues. The CDR3 nucleotides read TGTGCCAGCAGTTTGCGGGAAACCGGGGAGCTGTTTTTT. Protein: CASSLRETGELFF.

The chain combines TRBV7-9 with TRBJ1-1, with TRBD1 matching 9 bases. The CDR3 spans 14 residues. The germline V gene encodes CDR1 SEHNR and CDR2 FQNEAQ (reference sequence). Trimming took 6 bases from V and 3 from J; bases not matched to a gene: 5. As DNA, the CDR3 is TGTGCCAGCAGTTTCCGGGACAGGGACACTGAAGCTTTCTTT. As protein: CASSFRDRDTEAFF.

V is TRBV6-5 and J is TRBJ2-7; tentatively, D is TRBD1 or TRBD2 (5 bases each). The V gene lost 0 bases and the J gene lost 5 bases, with 5 bases spanning the gap. The CDR3 sequence is 12 residues long. Germline lookup yields CDR1 MNHEY and CDR2 SVGAGI. The CDR3 nucleotides are TGTGCCAGCAGTTACTCGGGGGACGAGCAGTACTTC. This translates into CASSYSGDEQYF.

The rearrangement links TRBV5-4 to TRBJ2-3, with TRBD1 matching over 10 bases. J was trimmed by 3 bases and V by 4 bases; bases with no gene match: 11. Germline V gene data show CDR1 as SGHNT and CDR2 as YYREEE (reference sequence). There are 17 residues in the CDR3. The CDR3 DNA reads TGTGCCAGCAGCCTACCGCCGGGACAGGGGTTGACAGATACGCAGTATTTT. This translates into CASSLPPGQGLTDTQYF.

CDR3 amino acids: CASSLGTPNTEAFF. DNA of the CDR3: TGTGCCAGCAGTTTAGGTACTCCGAACACTGAAGCTTTCTTT. This chain uses TRBV27 with TRBJ1-1; D unresolved. The germline V gene encodes CDR1 MNHEY and CDR2 SMNVEV (reference sequence). The V and J ends lost 2 bases and 1 base respectively, with 8 bases between them. The CDR3 consists of 14 residues.

This clone was counted ten times or more. Distinct nucleotide sequences in the sample also encode this CDR3. V and J are TRBV27 and TRBJ2-7; TRBD2 might be the D (5 bases). The CDR3 runs to 12 residues. V gave up 5 bases and J gave up 7 bases, with 12 bases separating them. Per germline, CDR1 MNHEY and CDR2 SMNVEV (reference sequence). CDR3 loop: CASSGGLGEQYF. The CDR3 DNA sequence: TGTGCCAGCAGTGGCGGGTTAGGAGAGCAGTACTTC.

The chain carries TRBV7-9 and TRBJ2-1; D perhaps matches TRBD1 (6 bases). Germline-derived CDR1 and CDR2 are SEHNR and FQNEAQ (reference sequence). The germline V and J ends were trimmed by 1 base and 13 bases, with 17 bases remaining between them. The CDR3 runs 14 residues. The CDR3, as DNA: TGTGCCAGCAGCTTAGGGGGGCGGTTAGGTGTTCAGTTCTTC. This sequence encodes CASSLGGRLGVQFF.

The chain uses TRBV4-2 and TRBJ1-1, with 8 bases aligning to TRBD1. CDR3 length equals 12 residues. The V gene end was trimmed by 1 base and the J gene end by 11 bases; junction bases not matched to a gene: 3. In germline, CDR1 is LGHNA, CDR2 YNFKEQ. DNA for the CDR3: TGTGCCAGCAGCCAAGCGACAGGGGACGCTTTCTTT. Encoded protein: CASSQATGDAFF.